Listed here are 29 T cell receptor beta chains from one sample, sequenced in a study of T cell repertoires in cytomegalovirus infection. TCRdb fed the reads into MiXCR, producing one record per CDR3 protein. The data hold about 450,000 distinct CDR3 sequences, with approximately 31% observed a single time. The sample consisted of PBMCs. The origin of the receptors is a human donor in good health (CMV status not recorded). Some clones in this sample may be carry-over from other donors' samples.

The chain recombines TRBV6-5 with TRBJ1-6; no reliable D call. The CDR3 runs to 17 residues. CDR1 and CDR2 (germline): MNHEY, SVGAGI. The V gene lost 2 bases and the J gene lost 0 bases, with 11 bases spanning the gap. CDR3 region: CASSYLQHGSYNSPLHF. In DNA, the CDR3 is TGTGCCAGCAGTTACCTACAGCATGGCTCCTATAATTCACCCCTCCACTTT.

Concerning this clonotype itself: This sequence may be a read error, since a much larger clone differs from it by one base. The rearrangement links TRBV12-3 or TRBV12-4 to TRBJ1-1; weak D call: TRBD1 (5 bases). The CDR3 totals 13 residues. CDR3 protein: CASSVARATEAFF. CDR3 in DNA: TGTGCCAGCAGTGTAGCCAGGGCCACTGAAGCTTTCTTT.

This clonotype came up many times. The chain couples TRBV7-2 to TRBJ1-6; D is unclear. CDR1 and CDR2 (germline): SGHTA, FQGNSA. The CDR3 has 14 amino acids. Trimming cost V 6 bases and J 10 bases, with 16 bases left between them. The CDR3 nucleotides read TGTGCCAGCAGTCGGGATACGGAGAACTCACCCCTCCACTTT. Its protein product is CASSRDTENSPLHF.

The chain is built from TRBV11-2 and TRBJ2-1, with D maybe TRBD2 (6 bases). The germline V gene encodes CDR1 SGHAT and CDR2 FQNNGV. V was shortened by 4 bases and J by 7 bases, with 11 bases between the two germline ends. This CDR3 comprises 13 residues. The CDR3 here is CASSSGGLNEQFF. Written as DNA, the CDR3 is TGTGCCAGCAGCTCCGGGGGACTTAATGAGCAGTTCTTC.

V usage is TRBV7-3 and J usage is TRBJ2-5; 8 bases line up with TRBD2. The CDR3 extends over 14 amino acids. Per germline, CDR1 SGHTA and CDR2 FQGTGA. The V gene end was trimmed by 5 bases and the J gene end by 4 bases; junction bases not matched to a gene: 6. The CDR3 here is CASSPGLVGETQYF. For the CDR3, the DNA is TGTGCCAGCAGCCCGGGACTAGTAGGAGAGACCCAGTACTTC.

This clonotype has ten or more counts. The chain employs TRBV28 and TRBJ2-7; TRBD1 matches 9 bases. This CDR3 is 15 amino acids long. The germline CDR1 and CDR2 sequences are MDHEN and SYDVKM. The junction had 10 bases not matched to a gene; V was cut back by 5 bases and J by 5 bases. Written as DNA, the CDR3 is TGTGCCAGCAGTCCCCGGGACAGGGACCTTCACGAGCAGTACTTC. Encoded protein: CASSPRDRDLHEQYF.

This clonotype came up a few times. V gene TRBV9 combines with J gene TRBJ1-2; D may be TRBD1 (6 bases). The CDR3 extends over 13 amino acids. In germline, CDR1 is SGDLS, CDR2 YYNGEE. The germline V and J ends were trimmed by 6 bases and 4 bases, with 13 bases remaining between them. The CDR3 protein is CASTSTDSYGYTF. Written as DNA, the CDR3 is TGTGCCAGCACTTCCACGGACAGCTATGGCTACACCTTC.

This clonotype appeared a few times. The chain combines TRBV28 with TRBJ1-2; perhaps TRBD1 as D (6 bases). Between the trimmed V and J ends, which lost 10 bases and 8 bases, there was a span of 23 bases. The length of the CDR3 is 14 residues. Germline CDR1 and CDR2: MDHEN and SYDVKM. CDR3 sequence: CATLFWGGLEGYTF. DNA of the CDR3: TGTGCCACACTATTCTGGGGGGGGCTCGAAGGCTACACCTTC.

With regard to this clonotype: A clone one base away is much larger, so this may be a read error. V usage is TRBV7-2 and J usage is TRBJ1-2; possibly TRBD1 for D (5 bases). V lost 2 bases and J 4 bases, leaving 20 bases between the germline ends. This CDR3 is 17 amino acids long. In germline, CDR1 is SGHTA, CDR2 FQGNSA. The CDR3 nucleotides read TGTGCCAGCAGCTTAAGTTCGTCGGGGCCGGGAGGCTATGGCTACACCTTC. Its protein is CASSLSSSGPGGYGYTF. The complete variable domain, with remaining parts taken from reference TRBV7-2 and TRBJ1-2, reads GAGVSQSPSNKVTEKGKDVELRCDPISGHTALYWYRQSLGQGLEFLIYFQGNSAPDKSGLPSDRFSAERTGGSVSTLTIQRTQQEDSAVYLCASSLSSSGPGGYGYTFGSGTRLTVV.

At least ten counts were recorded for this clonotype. The CDR3 here is CASSLGLLDRGYEQYF. In DNA form, the CDR3 reads TGTGCCAGCAGCTTAGGTCTCCTGGACAGGGGCTACGAGCAGTACTTC. This sequence joins TRBV7-2 and TRBJ2-7; 9 nucleotides line up with TRBD1. CDR1 is SGHTA and CDR2 is FQGNSA in the germline V gene. V was clipped by 1 base and J by 3 bases; unmatched bases: 7. The CDR3 totals 16 residues. The whole variable domain, remainder taken from reference TRBV7-2 and TRBJ2-7, is GAGVSQSPSNKVTEKGKDVELRCDPISGHTALYWYRQSLGQGLEFLIYFQGNSAPDKSGLPSDRFSAERTGGSVSTLTIQRTQQEDSAVYLCASSLGLLDRGYEQYFGPGTRLTVT.

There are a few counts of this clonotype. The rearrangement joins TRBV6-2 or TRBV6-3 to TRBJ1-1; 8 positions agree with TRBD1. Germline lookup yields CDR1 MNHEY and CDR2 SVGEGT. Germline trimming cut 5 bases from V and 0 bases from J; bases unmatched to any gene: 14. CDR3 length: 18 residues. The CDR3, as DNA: TGTGCCAGCAGTATCTCCAGGGGGCGGACTCCCATGAACACTGAAGCTTTCTTT. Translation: CASSISRGRTPMNTEAFF.

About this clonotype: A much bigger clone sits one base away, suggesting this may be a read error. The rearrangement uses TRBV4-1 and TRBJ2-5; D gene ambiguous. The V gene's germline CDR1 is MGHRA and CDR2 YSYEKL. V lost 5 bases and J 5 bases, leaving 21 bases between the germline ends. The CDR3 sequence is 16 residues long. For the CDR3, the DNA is TGCGCCAGCAGCTCTCTCCCGGCCAACGTCGGGGAGACCCAGTACTTC. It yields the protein CASSSLPANVGETQYF.

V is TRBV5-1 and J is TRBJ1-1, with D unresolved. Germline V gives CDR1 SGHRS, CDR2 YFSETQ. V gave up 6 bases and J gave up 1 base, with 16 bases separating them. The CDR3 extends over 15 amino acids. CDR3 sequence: CASTPTRRGNTEAFF. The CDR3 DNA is TGCGCCAGCACCCCGACCCGGCGGGGGAACACTGAAGCTTTCTTT.

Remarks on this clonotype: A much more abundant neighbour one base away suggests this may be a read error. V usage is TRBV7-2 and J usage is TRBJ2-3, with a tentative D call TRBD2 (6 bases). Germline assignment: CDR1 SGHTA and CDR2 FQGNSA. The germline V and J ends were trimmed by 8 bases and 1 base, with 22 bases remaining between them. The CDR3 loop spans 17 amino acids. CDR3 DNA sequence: TGTGCCAGCCGCTCCCTCGATGTAGCGGTGGGCACAGATACGCAGTATTTT. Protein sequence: CASRSLDVAVGTDTQYF.

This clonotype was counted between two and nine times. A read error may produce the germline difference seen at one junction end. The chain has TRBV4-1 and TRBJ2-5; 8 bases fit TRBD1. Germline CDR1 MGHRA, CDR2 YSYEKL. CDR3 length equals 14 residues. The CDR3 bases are TGTGCCAGCAGCCATCCAGGGGGCGCGAAGACCCAGTACTTC. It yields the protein CASSHPGGAKTQYF.

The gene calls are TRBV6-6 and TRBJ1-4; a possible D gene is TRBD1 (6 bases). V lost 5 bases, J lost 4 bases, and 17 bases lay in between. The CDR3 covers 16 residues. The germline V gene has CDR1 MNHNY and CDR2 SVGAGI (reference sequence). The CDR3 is CASSPTGSGINEKLFF. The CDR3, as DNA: TGTGCCAGCAGTCCGACAGGATCGGGCATTAATGAAAAACTGTTTTTT.

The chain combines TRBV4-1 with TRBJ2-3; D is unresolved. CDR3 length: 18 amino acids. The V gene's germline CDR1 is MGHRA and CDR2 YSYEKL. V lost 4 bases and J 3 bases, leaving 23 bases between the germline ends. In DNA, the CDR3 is TGCGCCAGCAGCCTGTACTCTAGGGTCGATCTCAGTACAGATACGCAGTATTTT. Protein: CASSLYSRVDLSTDTQYF.

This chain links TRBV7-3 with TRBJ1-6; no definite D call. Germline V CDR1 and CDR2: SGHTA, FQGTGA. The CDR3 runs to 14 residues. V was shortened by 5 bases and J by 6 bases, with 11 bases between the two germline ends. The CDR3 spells CASSTGLANSPLHF. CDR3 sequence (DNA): TGTGCCAGCAGCACCGGTCTTGCTAATTCACCCCTCCACTTT.

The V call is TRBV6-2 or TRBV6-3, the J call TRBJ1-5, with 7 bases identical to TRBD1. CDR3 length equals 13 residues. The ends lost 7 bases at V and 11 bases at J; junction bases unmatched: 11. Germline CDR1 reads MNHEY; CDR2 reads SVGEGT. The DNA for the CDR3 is TGTGCCAGCAACCGACAGGGAGGTTTTTCCCAGCATTTT. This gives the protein CASNRQGGFSQHF.

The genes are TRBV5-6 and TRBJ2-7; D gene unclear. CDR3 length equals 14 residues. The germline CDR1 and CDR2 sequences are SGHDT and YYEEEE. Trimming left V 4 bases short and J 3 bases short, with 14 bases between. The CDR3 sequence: CASSRASMGYEQYF. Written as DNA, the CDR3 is TGTGCCAGCAGCCGGGCGAGTATGGGCTACGAGCAGTACTTC.

The CDR3 region is CASSQVATAAGYTF. The CDR3 bases are TGCGCCAGCAGCCAAGTCGCCACCGCCGCAGGCTACACCTTC. The chain joins TRBV4-1 to TRBJ1-2; D is uncertain. Germline V gives CDR1 MGHRA, CDR2 YSYEKL. The CDR3 covers 14 residues. Trimming stripped 1 base from V and 8 bases from J, with 14 bases between.

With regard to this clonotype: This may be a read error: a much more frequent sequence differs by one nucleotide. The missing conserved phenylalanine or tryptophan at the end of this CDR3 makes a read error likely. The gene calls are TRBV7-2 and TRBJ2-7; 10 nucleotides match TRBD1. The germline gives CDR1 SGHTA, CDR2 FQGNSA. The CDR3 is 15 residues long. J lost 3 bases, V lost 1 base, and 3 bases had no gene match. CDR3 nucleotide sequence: TGTGCCAGCAGCTTAGTTGGGACAGGGGACTACGAGCAGTACTTA. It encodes CASSLVGTGDYEQYL.

CDR3 in DNA: TGTGCCAGCAGTTACTCCCGGACCGGAACCTATGGCTACACCTTC. This encodes CASSYSRTGTYGYTF. The rearrangement links TRBV6-5 to TRBJ1-2; no clear D gene. CDR1 and CDR2 (germline): MNHEY, SVGAGI. Trimming removed 0 bases at V and 4 bases at J, with 12 bases between. The CDR3 is 15 residues long.

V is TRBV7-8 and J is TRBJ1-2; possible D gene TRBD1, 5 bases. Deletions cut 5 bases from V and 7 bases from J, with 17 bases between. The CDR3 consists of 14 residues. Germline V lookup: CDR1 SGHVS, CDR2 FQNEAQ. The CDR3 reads CASSPPGSLAGYTF. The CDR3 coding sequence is TGTGCCAGCAGCCCCCCAGGGTCGTTGGCTGGCTACACCTTC.

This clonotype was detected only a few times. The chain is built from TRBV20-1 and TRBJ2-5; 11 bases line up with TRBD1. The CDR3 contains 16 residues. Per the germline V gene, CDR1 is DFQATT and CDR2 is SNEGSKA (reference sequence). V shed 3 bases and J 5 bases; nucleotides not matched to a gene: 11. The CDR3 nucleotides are TGCAGTGCTAGCCCCCGGACAGGGGGCTTGGGGGAGACCCAGTACTTC. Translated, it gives CSASPRTGGLGETQYF.

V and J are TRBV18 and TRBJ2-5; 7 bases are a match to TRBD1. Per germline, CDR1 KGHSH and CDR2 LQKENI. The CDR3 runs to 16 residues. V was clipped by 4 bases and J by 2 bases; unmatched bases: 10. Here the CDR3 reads CASSLRQGQAQETQYF. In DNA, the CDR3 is TGTGCCAGCTCACTCCGACAGGGTCAGGCACAAGAGACCCAGTACTTC.

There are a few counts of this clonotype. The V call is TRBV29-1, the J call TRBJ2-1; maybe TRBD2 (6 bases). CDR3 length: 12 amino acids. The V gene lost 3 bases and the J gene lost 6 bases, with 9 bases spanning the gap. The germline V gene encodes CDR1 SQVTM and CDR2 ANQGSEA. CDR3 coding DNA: TGCAGCGTTGAGACTAGTAGCAATGAGCAGTTCTTC. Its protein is CSVETSSNEQFF.

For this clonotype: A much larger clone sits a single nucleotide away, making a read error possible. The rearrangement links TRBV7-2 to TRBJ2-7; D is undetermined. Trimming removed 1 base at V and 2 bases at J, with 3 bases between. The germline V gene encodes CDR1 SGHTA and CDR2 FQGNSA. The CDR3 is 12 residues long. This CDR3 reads CASSLVPYEQYF. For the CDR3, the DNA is TGTGCCAGCAGCTTAGTCCCCTACGAGCAGTACTTC. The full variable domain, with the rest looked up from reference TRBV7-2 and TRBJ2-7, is GAGVSQSPSNKVTEKGKDVELRCDPISGHTALYWYRQSLGQGLEFLIYFQGNSAPDKSGLPSDRFSAERTGGSVSTLTIQRTQQEDSAVYLCASSLVPYEQYFGPGTRLTVT.

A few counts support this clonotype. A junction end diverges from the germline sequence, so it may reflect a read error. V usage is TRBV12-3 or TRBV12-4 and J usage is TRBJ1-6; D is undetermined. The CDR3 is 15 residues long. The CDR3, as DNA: TGTGCCAGCAGCTTAGGACGTACCCCGGGTTCACCCCTCCACTTT. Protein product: CASSLGRTPGSPLHF.